Each of the 23 T cell receptor beta chains below was sequenced from the same sample in a study of T cell repertoires in cytomegalovirus infection. From the reads, TCRdb called clonotypes with MiXCR, one entry per CDR3 protein. The sample holds fewer than 550,000 distinct CDR3 sequences, about 15% seen once. What was sequenced was CD8+ T cells from PBMCs. The receptor source for this set is a human donor in good health (CMV status not recorded). Some clones in this sample may be carry-over from other donors' samples.

Concerning this clonotype itself: A read error may be the cause here, since a much bigger clone is one base away. Likely a read error: the CDR3 ends without its conserved phenylalanine or tryptophan. CDR3 bases: TGTGCCAGCAGCTTTACCGGGACTAGCGGTAACAATGAGCAGTTCTTA. This codes for CASSFTGTSGNNEQFL. The chain is built from TRBV7-4 and TRBJ2-1; 11 nucleotides match TRBD2. With 3 bases clipped from V and 5 bases from J, the junction kept 6 bases outside the gene matches. The CDR3 extends over 16 amino acids. CDR1 and CDR2 (germline): SGHVT, SQSDAQ.

In its sample, this clonotype was seen a few times. The J gene is TRBJ1-5, the V gene TRBV19, with a possible D match to TRBD1 (5 bases). The V end was cut by 0 bases, the J end by 5 bases, with 14 bases between. Germline CDR1 and CDR2: LNHDA and SQIVND (reference sequence). CDR3 size: 16 residues. The CDR3, as DNA: TGTGCCAGTAGTATAGATCTTAGCGGACACCATCAGCCCCAGCATTTT. It encodes CASSIDLSGHHQPQHF.

The rearrangement joins TRBV28 to TRBJ2-1; 7 bases fit TRBD2. The CDR3 extends over 17 amino acids. V dropped 4 bases and J dropped 1; count of bases not matched to a gene: 10. The V gene's germline CDR1 is MDHEN and CDR2 SYDVKM. CDR3 bases: TGTGCCAGCAGTTGGCGGGAGAAGTTGGGGTCCTACAATGAGCAGTTCTTC. Protein sequence: CASSWREKLGSYNEQFF.

This clonotype was counted only a few times. This CDR3 is CASSPGPGDYEQYF. The CDR3 nucleotides are TGTGCCAGCAGCCCCGGCCCTGGTGACTACGAGCAGTACTTC. The chain has TRBV13 and TRBJ2-7; D remains ambiguous. Trimming took 5 bases from V and 3 from J, leaving 14 bases between them. This CDR3 has 14 residues. The germline V gene has CDR1 PRHDT and CDR2 FYEKMQ (reference sequence).

This clonotype has just a few counts. The rearrangement links TRBV20-1 to TRBJ1-5, with 8 bases that match TRBD1. The ends lost 6 bases at V and 6 bases at J; junction bases unmatched: 10. Germline values: CDR1 DFQATT, CDR2 SNEGSKA (reference sequence). The CDR3 is made up of 14 amino acids. The CDR3 DNA sequence: TGCAGTGCAAGCGGACAGGGTAGTCGTCAGCCCCAGCATTTT. Amino acid sequence: CSASGQGSRQPQHF.

The V gene is TRBV29-1, the J gene TRBJ2-5; D gene unclear. The V gene lost 3 bases and the J gene lost 4 bases, with 3 bases spanning the gap. The CDR3 has 10 residues. Germline V gene lookup returns CDR1 SQVTM and CDR2 ANQGSEA. The CDR3 loop is CSVDRETQYF. CDR3 coding DNA: TGCAGCGTTGACCGAGAGACCCAGTACTTC.

This clonotype was seen more than once but under ten times. The chain links TRBV28 to TRBJ1-3, with D tentatively TRBD1 (5 bases). Between the trimmed V and J ends, which lost 4 bases and 0 bases, there was a span of 7 bases. The germline V gene encodes CDR1 MDHEN and CDR2 SYDVKM. The length of the CDR3 is 14 residues. CDR3 nucleotide sequence: TGTGCCAGCAGTTACGGGACCTCTGGAAACACCATATATTTT. It yields the protein CASSYGTSGNTIYF.

This clonotype was counted many times. The chain combines TRBV27 with TRBJ2-1, with a possible D match to TRBD2 (6 bases). This CDR3 is built from 14 residues. With 1 base removed from V and 6 bases from J, the gap between germline ends came to 10 bases. The germline V gene has CDR1 MNHEY and CDR2 SMNVEV (reference sequence). The CDR3, as DNA: TGTGCCAGCAGTTTATTCCCCGGGGGCAATGAGCAGTTCTTC. It yields the protein CASSLFPGGNEQFF.

This clonotype has a handful of counts. The chain joins TRBV11-2 to TRBJ2-1; 15 bases line up with TRBD2. Germline CDR1 is SGHAT and CDR2 is FQNNGV. The CDR3 has 18 amino acids. V was pared by 5 bases and J by 7 bases, with 12 bases of the junction left unmatched. CDR3 in amino acids: CASSLWTSGGVDLNEQFF. The CDR3 nucleotides are TGTGCCAGCAGCCTATGGACTAGCGGGGGGGTGGATCTAAATGAGCAGTTCTTC.

This clonotype was seen only a few times. The chain employs TRBV3-1 and TRBJ2-1, with D unclear. Looked up from germline, CDR1 is LGHDT and CDR2 is YNNKEL (reference sequence). The CDR3 runs 15 residues. V gave up 4 bases and J gave up 1 base, with 11 bases separating them. CDR3: CASSLDLTSYNEQFF. CDR3 sequence (DNA): TGTGCCAGCAGCCTTGACTTGACGTCCTACAATGAGCAGTTCTTC.

This clonotype appeared a few times. The V and J genes are TRBV7-8 and TRBJ1-2; no firm D call. The CDR3 covers 16 residues. V lost 0 bases, J lost 4 bases, and 15 bases lay in between. The germline CDR1 and CDR2 sequences are SGHVS and FQNEAQ. The CDR3 coding sequence is TGTGCCAGCAGCTTAGCCCCCCAGGCGGTTCCCTATGGCTACACCTTC. Its protein product is CASSLAPQAVPYGYTF.

This clonotype was seen a few times. CDR3 nucleotides: TGCAGCGCAGCCGGGGGGGTCGGCACAGATACGCAGTATTTT. Residues: CSAAGGVGTDTQYF. This rearrangement joins TRBV29-1 to TRBJ2-3; 8 bases match TRBD2. V lost 7 bases to trimming and J lost 1 base; unmatched junction nucleotides: 7. This CDR3 is 14 amino acids long. In germline, CDR1 is SQVTM, CDR2 ANQGSEA.

This chain uses TRBV27 with TRBJ2-2, with a tentative D call TRBD1 (5 bases). CDR3 length: 17 residues. Germline assignment: CDR1 MNHEY and CDR2 SMNVEV (reference sequence). The V end lost 0 bases, the J end lost 5 bases, and 16 bases lay between the germline ends. The CDR3 region is CASSLSGQGSGTGELFF. The CDR3 nucleotides read TGTGCCAGCAGTTTATCGGGGCAGGGAAGTGGAACCGGGGAGCTGTTTTTT.

This clonotype was recorded many times. V usage is TRBV7-6 and J usage is TRBJ2-1, with 11 bases lining up with TRBD2. Trimming cost V 4 bases and J 6 bases; bases outside gene matches: 8. Germline V lookup: CDR1 SGHVS, CDR2 FNYEAQ. CDR3 length equals 16 residues. CDR3 sequence reads: CASSSIAGGLGNEQFF. The CDR3 coding sequence is TGTGCCAGCAGCTCAATAGCGGGGGGGTTGGGCAATGAGCAGTTCTTC.

This clonotype has ten or more counts. V usage is TRBV6-5 and J usage is TRBJ1-1; D may be TRBD1 (6 bases). The CDR3 spans 12 residues. The germline CDR1 and CDR2 sequences are MNHEY and SVGAGI. With 4 bases removed from V and 5 bases from J, the gap between germline ends came to 8 bases. The CDR3 is CASSSGQTEAFF. The CDR3 coding sequence is TGTGCCAGCAGTTCCGGACAGACTGAAGCTTTCTTT.

V gene TRBV19 combines with J gene TRBJ1-2; 7 positions agree with TRBD1. The CDR3 runs 16 residues. CDR1 and CDR2 from the germline V gene are LNHDA and SQIVND (reference sequence). V lost 4 bases and J lost 4; bases outside the gene matches: 12. The CDR3: CASSTHRGESSYGYTF. In nucleotides, the CDR3 is TGTGCCAGTAGTACCCACAGGGGCGAATCCTCCTATGGCTACACCTTC.

This clonotype occurred a few times. J is TRBJ1-4 and V is TRBV19; tentatively, D is TRBD1 (5 bases). The CDR3 loop spans 10 amino acids. Trimming removed 11 bases from V and 8 bases from J, with 9 bases in between. Germline V gene data show CDR1 as LNHDA and CDR2 as SQIVND (reference sequence). The CDR3 bases are TGTGCCGCAGGGAACGAAAAACTGTTTTTT. It is translated as CAAGNEKLFF.

With regard to this clonotype: It is likely a read error, because the conserved phenylalanine at the end of the CDR3 is missing. The V gene is TRBV7-9, the J gene TRBJ1-6, with D uncertain. Per germline, CDR1 SEHNR and CDR2 FQNEAQ (reference sequence). This CDR3 is 14 amino acids long. The chain's CDR3 is CASSFPDDDSPLHV. DNA of the CDR3: TGTGCAAGCAGCTTCCCTGACGATGATTCACCCCTCCACGTT.

Ten or more counts support this clonotype. The CDR3 coding sequence is TGTGCCAGCAGTCTGACAGGGTCCTACGAGCAGTACTTC. This sequence encodes CASSLTGSYEQYF. The chain has TRBV27 and TRBJ2-7, with 7 bases fitting TRBD1. The CDR3 covers 13 residues. CDR1 is MNHEY and CDR2 is SMNVEV in the germline V gene (reference sequence). The ends lost 5 bases at V and 1 base at J; junction bases unmatched: 2.

This rearrangement joins TRBV3-1 to TRBJ2-7; 13 bases fit TRBD2. The CDR3 consists of 16 residues. With 1 base clipped from V and 3 bases from J, the junction kept 3 bases outside the gene matches. Germline assignment: CDR1 LGHDT and CDR2 YNNKEL (reference sequence). The CDR3 DNA is TGTGCCAGCAGCCAAGCCGGGACTAGCGGGATCTACGAGCAGTACTTC. Translated: CASSQAGTSGIYEQYF.

In this sample, this clonotype turned up a few times. The chain links TRBV27 to TRBJ2-3, with TRBD2 as a possible D gene (5 bases). Trimming shortened V by 5 bases and J by 4 bases, and 16 bases separated the two germline ends. The length of the CDR3 is 15 residues. Per the germline V gene, CDR1 is MNHEY and CDR2 is SMNVEV (reference sequence). The DNA of the CDR3 is TGTGCCAGCAGTCCCTCGCGGGTTTTGGCAGATACGCAGTATTTT. It specifies CASSPSRVLADTQYF.

This clonotype has a handful of counts. This chain links TRBV6-1 with TRBJ2-5; 8 bases fit TRBD2. The V and J ends lost 0 bases and 5 bases, in that order; junction bases with no gene match: 8. This CDR3 has 16 residues. Germline V lookup: CDR1 MNHNS, CDR2 SASEGT. CDR3 in amino acids: CASSEALPGGRETQYF. Here the CDR3 DNA reads TGTGCCAGCAGTGAAGCGCTTCCGGGCGGGAGGGAGACCCAGTACTTC.

This clonotype came up a few times. The rearrangement links TRBV6-8 to TRBJ2-3, with D possibly TRBD2 on 5 matching bases. This CDR3 comprises 15 residues. CDR1 and CDR2 from the germline V gene are MNHGY and SAAAGT. V lost 2 bases and J lost 5, with 14 bases in between. The CDR3 sequence is CASSYSGSSVDTQYF. The CDR3 nucleotides are TGTGCCAGCAGTTACAGTGGGAGCTCGGTAGATACGCAGTATTTT.